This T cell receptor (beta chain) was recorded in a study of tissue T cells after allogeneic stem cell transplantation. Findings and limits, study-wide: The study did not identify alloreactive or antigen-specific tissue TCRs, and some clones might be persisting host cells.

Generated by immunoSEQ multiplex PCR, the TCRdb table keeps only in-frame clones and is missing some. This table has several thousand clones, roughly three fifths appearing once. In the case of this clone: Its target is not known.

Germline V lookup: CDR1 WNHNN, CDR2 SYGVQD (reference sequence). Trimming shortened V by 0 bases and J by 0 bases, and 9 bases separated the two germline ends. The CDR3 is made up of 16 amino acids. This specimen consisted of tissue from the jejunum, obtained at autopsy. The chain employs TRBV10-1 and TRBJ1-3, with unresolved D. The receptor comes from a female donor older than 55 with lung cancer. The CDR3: CASSESTSDSGNTIYF. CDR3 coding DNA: TGCGCCAGCAGTGAGTCGACTAGCGACTCTGGAAACACCATATATTTT.